A selection of T cell receptor beta chains follows, all from one sample in a study of blood T cells in healthy people across ages. MiXCR, applied by TCRdb to the 5' RACE reads, yields one record per CDR3 protein. Of approximately 730,000 distinct CDR3 sequences listed, 40% to 65% are singletons. Source material: blood. These receptors all stem from a man older than 75 in good health. The CDR3 runs from the conserved cysteine through the conserved F or W. D genes are given only for firm matches. Rows may omit the clone size; those that give it use once, few, many or a size class.

J gene: TRBJ2-3; clone size: NA; D gene: TRBD2; V gene: TRBV7-9; CDR3 DNA: TGTGCCAGCAGCCTACCAGAGTCCGGACTAGCGGAGGAGCACAGATACGCGTATTTT; CDR3 protein: CASSLPESGLAEEHRYAYF
J gene: TRBJ1-2; clone size: few; D gene: NA; V gene: TRBV15; CDR3 DNA: TGTGCCACCAGCAGAGATGGCGGCTACACCTTC; CDR3 protein: CATSRDGGYTF
J gene: TRBJ1-4; clone size: NA; D gene: NA; V gene: TRBV24-1; CDR3 DNA: TGTGCCACCAGTGATTTGCGCGTTCTGGGGACTCTGGGAAAACTGTTTTTT; CDR3 protein: CATSDLRVLGTLGKLFF
J gene: TRBJ2-5; clone size: NA; D gene: NA; V gene: TRBV27; CDR3 DNA: TGTGCCAGCAGTTTACATCGAGGGCGGGAGACCCAGTACTTC; CDR3 protein: CASSLHRGRETQYF
J gene: TRBJ2-7; clone size: NA; D gene: NA; V gene: TRBV9; CDR3 DNA: TGTGCCAGCTCCTCCAAGGGCAGGCTGGGGGAGCAGTACTTC; CDR3 protein: CASSSKGRLGEQYF
J gene: TRBJ2-6; clone size: NA; D gene: TRBD1; V gene: TRBV20-1; CDR3 DNA: TGCAGTGCTAGACTAGGGGGCGGAAACTCTGGGGCCAACGTCCCGACTTTC; CDR3 protein: CSARLGGGNSGANVPTF
J gene: TRBJ1-5; clone size: NA; D gene: NA; V gene: TRBV10-2; CDR3 DNA: TGCGCCAGCACTTCAGGGTCCAATCAGCCCCAGCATTTT; CDR3 protein: CASTSGSNQPQHF
J gene: TRBJ2-7; clone size: NA; D gene: TRBD2; V gene: TRBV9; CDR3 DNA: TGTGCCAGCAGCGTAGCGCTAGCGGGAGCTGAACGCGAGCAGTACTTC; CDR3 protein: CASSVALAGAEREQYF
J gene: TRBJ1-4; clone size: NA; D gene: TRBD1; V gene: TRBV13; CDR3 DNA: TGTGCCAGCAGCTTAGGGCAGGGGGTGTTTTTT; CDR3 protein: CASSLGQGVFF
J gene: TRBJ2-5; clone size: NA; D gene: TRBD2; V gene: TRBV4-1; CDR3 DNA: TGCGCCAGCAGCCAAGGGGCGGAACTAGCGGGATTCGAGACCCAGTACTTC; CDR3 protein: CASSQGAELAGFETQYF
J gene: TRBJ2-3; clone size: NA; D gene: NA; V gene: TRBV20-1; CDR3 DNA: TGCAGTGCTCCCCGAGGGGGTCGAGGAAGCACAGATACGCAGTATTTT; CDR3 protein: CSAPRGGRGSTDTQYF
J gene: TRBJ2-7; clone size: NA; D gene: TRBD2; V gene: TRBV28; CDR3 DNA: TGTGCCAGCAGTTTAAACGACCGGACTAGCGGTTTAGCCTACGAGCAGTACTTC; CDR3 protein: CASSLNDRTSGLAYEQYF
J gene: TRBJ2-1; clone size: NA; D gene: TRBD2; V gene: TRBV6-2/TRBV6-3; CDR3 DNA: TGTGCCAGCAGTTACTCACTAGCGGGTCCCAGGAATGAGCAGTTCTTC; CDR3 protein: CASSYSLAGPRNEQFF
J gene: TRBJ2-7; clone size: many; D gene: NA; V gene: TRBV5-1; CDR3 DNA: TGCGCCAGCAGCTTGGAAGGCTCCTACGAGCAGTACTTC; CDR3 protein: CASSLEGSYEQYF
J gene: TRBJ2-3; clone size: few; D gene: TRBD1; V gene: TRBV11-1; CDR3 DNA: TGTGCCAGCAGCTTATCGGACAGGGACACATACGCGTATTTT; CDR3 protein: CASSLSDRDTYAYF
J gene: TRBJ2-7; clone size: many; D gene: NA; V gene: TRBV9; CDR3 DNA: TGTGCCAGCAGCGTTAACTTCCAGCGCGAGCAGTACTTC; CDR3 protein: CASSVNFQREQYF
J gene: TRBJ2-7; clone size: few; D gene: NA; V gene: TRBV11-2; CDR3 DNA: TGTGCCAGCAGCTTGAACGATCATCCTGCCCACGAGCAGTACTTC; CDR3 protein: CASSLNDHPAHEQYF
J gene: TRBJ2-7; clone size: NA; D gene: TRBD1; V gene: TRBV6-5; CDR3 DNA: TGTGCCAGCAGTTACTCAGACAGGGGGCCCCCCGGCCAGCAGTACTTC; CDR3 protein: CASSYSDRGPPGQQYF
J gene: TRBJ2-1; clone size: few; D gene: NA; V gene: TRBV3-1; CDR3 DNA: TGTGCCAGCAGCCAAGTGGCGGGCGTCTCCTACAATGAGCAGTTCTTC; CDR3 protein: CASSQVAGVSYNEQFF
J gene: TRBJ2-5; clone size: NA; D gene: TRBD2; V gene: TRBV9; CDR3 DNA: TGTGCCAGCACCCCTGGGGGGGAGTACTACAAGCAGTACTTC; CDR3 protein: CASTPGGEYYKQYF
J gene: TRBJ2-7; clone size: few; D gene: TRBD1; V gene: TRBV25-1; CDR3 DNA: TGTGCCACCGCTGGACAGGGACAGTACGAGCAGTACTTC; CDR3 protein: CATAGQGQYEQYF
J gene: TRBJ2-1; clone size: NA; D gene: TRBD1; V gene: TRBV7-6; CDR3 DNA: TGTGCCAGCAGCTTAGCGTGGACGGGACAGGGGGAACTCAATGAGCAGTTCTTC; CDR3 protein: CASSLAWTGQGELNEQFF
J gene: TRBJ2-7; clone size: few; D gene: NA; V gene: TRBV5-1; CDR3 DNA: TGCGCCAGCAGCCAGGACAACACCTACGAGCAGTACTTC; CDR3 protein: CASSQDNTYEQYF
J gene: TRBJ1-4; clone size: NA; D gene: NA; V gene: TRBV2; CDR3 DNA: TGTGCCAGCAGTGAAGGACGGACACTCACTAATGAAAAACTGTTTTTT; CDR3 protein: CASSEGRTLTNEKLFF
J gene: TRBJ2-7; clone size: NA; D gene: NA; V gene: TRBV10-3; CDR3 DNA: TGTGCCACCGGGGAATCCTACGAGCAGTACTTC; CDR3 protein: CATGESYEQYF
J gene: TRBJ2-1; clone size: few; D gene: TRBD2; V gene: TRBV20-1; CDR3 DNA: TGCAGTGCTAGTCCGGGAGGGCGATTAGGTGAGCAGTTCTTC; CDR3 protein: CSASPGGRLGEQFF
J gene: TRBJ2-3; clone size: many; D gene: NA; V gene: TRBV20-1; CDR3 DNA: TGCAGTGCTCGGACTACCACAGATACGCAGTATTTT; CDR3 protein: CSARTTTDTQYF
J gene: TRBJ1-1; clone size: NA; D gene: TRBD1; V gene: TRBV20-1; CDR3 DNA: TGCAGTGCCATACAGCCTAGGGGGACAGGGGGGAACACTGAAGCTTTCTTT; CDR3 protein: CSAIQPRGTGGNTEAFF
J gene: TRBJ2-2; clone size: NA; D gene: NA; V gene: TRBV7-3; CDR3 DNA: TGTGCCAGCAGCTTACCCCCACGGGGGACCGGGGAGCTGTTTTTT; CDR3 protein: CASSLPPRGTGELFF
J gene: TRBJ2-7; clone size: few; D gene: TRBD2; V gene: TRBV6-6; CDR3 DNA: TGTGCCAGCAGTTTGAGTCCGGGCGGGAGTGGCGACGAGCAGTACTTC; CDR3 protein: CASSLSPGGSGDEQYF
J gene: TRBJ2-1; clone size: few; D gene: NA; V gene: TRBV29-1; CDR3 DNA: TGCAGCTCCCGGGGAGGAGACAATGAGCAGTTCTTC; CDR3 protein: CSSRGGDNEQFF
J gene: TRBJ2-7; clone size: once; D gene: NA; V gene: TRBV10-1; CDR3 DNA: TGCGCCAGCAGTCGGGACAATTGGGGCGAGCAGTACTTC; CDR3 protein: CASSRDNWGEQYF
J gene: TRBJ2-7; clone size: NA; D gene: TRBD2; V gene: TRBV10-3; CDR3 DNA: TGTGCCACAACCCCTCTAGCGGGAGAGGCAAGTGAGCAGTACTTC; CDR3 protein: CATTPLAGEASEQYF
J gene: TRBJ2-6; clone size: few; D gene: NA; V gene: TRBV24-1; CDR3 DNA: TGTGCCACCAGTGACAGATCTTCTCCTGGGGCCAACGTCCTGACTTTC; CDR3 protein: CATSDRSSPGANVLTF
J gene: TRBJ2-7; clone size: NA; D gene: TRBD1; V gene: TRBV12-3/TRBV12-4; CDR3 DNA: TGTGCCAGCAGTGCGACAGGGATGATGGAGCAGTACTTC; CDR3 protein: CASSATGMMEQYF
J gene: TRBJ1-1; clone size: NA; D gene: NA; V gene: TRBV7-9; CDR3 DNA: TGTGCCAGCAGCTCCTTAGTAGGGGCGGCATCTGAAGCTTTCTTT; CDR3 protein: CASSSLVGAASEAFF
J gene: TRBJ2-3; clone size: few; D gene: NA; V gene: TRBV12-3/TRBV12-4; CDR3 DNA: TGTGCCAGCAGCCTCGCTGGGGGCGCATACGCGTATTTT; CDR3 protein: CASSLAGGAYAYF
J gene: TRBJ2-2; clone size: NA; D gene: NA; V gene: TRBV9; CDR3 DNA: TGTGCCAGCAGCGTGGGGGGACACCCGAACACCGGGGAGCTGTTTTTT; CDR3 protein: CASSVGGHPNTGELFF
J gene: TRBJ2-3; clone size: NA; D gene: NA; V gene: TRBV28; CDR3 DNA: TGTGCCAGCAGTTTCATAGGACGGGATACGCAGTATTTT; CDR3 protein: CASSFIGRDTQYF
J gene: TRBJ1-4; clone size: once; D gene: NA; V gene: TRBV7-9; CDR3 DNA: TGTGCCAGCAGCCTGGAAGTCGATAATGAAAAACTGTTTTTT; CDR3 protein: CASSLEVDNEKLFF
J gene: TRBJ2-1; clone size: few; D gene: NA; V gene: TRBV12-3/TRBV12-4; CDR3 DNA: TGTGCCAGCAGTTTAGCCGAGGGGGGTAGGCAGTTCTTC; CDR3 protein: CASSLAEGGRQFF
J gene: TRBJ2-5; clone size: few; D gene: TRBD1; V gene: TRBV25-1; CDR3 DNA: TGTGCCAGCAGTGGGTTTCAGGGGGTCCAAGAGACCCAGTACTTC; CDR3 protein: CASSGFQGVQETQYF
J gene: TRBJ2-7; clone size: NA; D gene: TRBD1; V gene: TRBV11-3; CDR3 DNA: TGTGCCAGCAGCCCTGCCGGGACAGGCGAAATCGAGCAGTACTTC; CDR3 protein: CASSPAGTGEIEQYF
J gene: TRBJ2-1; clone size: NA; D gene: TRBD1; V gene: TRBV10-3; CDR3 DNA: TGTGCCATCAGTGACCTTAGGACAGGAGACAATGAGCAGTTCTTC; CDR3 protein: CAISDLRTGDNEQFF
J gene: TRBJ2-1; clone size: few; D gene: NA; V gene: TRBV3-1; CDR3 DNA: TGTGCCAGCAGCCATAGGGCCCACAATGAGCAGTTCTTC; CDR3 protein: CASSHRAHNEQFF
J gene: TRBJ2-7; clone size: once; D gene: TRBD2; V gene: TRBV20-1; CDR3 DNA: TGCAGTGGAAGGAAGCGGGACGTTTGGGAGCAGTACTTC; CDR3 protein: CSGRKRDVWEQYF
J gene: TRBJ1-5; clone size: few; D gene: NA; V gene: TRBV5-1; CDR3 DNA: TGCGCCAGCAGCTTGGAGGGGGGGGCTAGCAATCAGCCCCAGCATTTT; CDR3 protein: CASSLEGGASNQPQHF
J gene: TRBJ1-1; clone size: NA; D gene: NA; V gene: TRBV2; CDR3 DNA: TGTGCCAGCAGGAGGGACGGGAACACTGAAGCTTTCTTT; CDR3 protein: CASRRDGNTEAFF
J gene: TRBJ2-5; clone size: NA; D gene: NA; V gene: TRBV25-1; CDR3 DNA: TGTGCCAGCCATGGGGCAGGGAAGGAGACCCAGTACTTC; CDR3 protein: CASHGAGKETQYF
J gene: TRBJ2-7; clone size: NA; D gene: NA; V gene: TRBV10-3; CDR3 DNA: TGTGCCATCAGTGAGCCCCATGGGAACTACGAGCAGTACTTC; CDR3 protein: CAISEPHGNYEQYF
J gene: TRBJ1-1; clone size: NA; D gene: TRBD1; V gene: TRBV9; CDR3 DNA: TGTGCCAGCAGCTCCGCCCGGGACAGGGGGGGGAGGTTCACTGAAGCTTTCTTT; CDR3 protein: CASSSARDRGGRFTEAFF
J gene: TRBJ1-5; clone size: NA; D gene: NA; V gene: TRBV28; CDR3 DNA: TGTGCCAGCAGTTTAGAAGGGGGGCTCGGAAATCAGCCCCAGCATTTT; CDR3 protein: CASSLEGGLGNQPQHF
J gene: TRBJ2-1; clone size: NA; D gene: NA; V gene: TRBV12-3/TRBV12-4; CDR3 DNA: TGTGCCAGCAGTTTAGACTCTGGGGATGAGCAGTTCTTC; CDR3 protein: CASSLDSGDEQFF
J gene: TRBJ1-4; clone size: NA; D gene: TRBD1; V gene: TRBV10-3; CDR3 DNA: TGTGCCACCATGGGACAGGATGAAAAACTGTTTTTT; CDR3 protein: CATMGQDEKLFF
J gene: TRBJ2-3; clone size: NA; D gene: TRBD2; V gene: TRBV27; CDR3 DNA: TGTGCCAGCAGTTTGGGGGAGGGCGCAGATACGCAGTATTTT; CDR3 protein: CASSLGEGADTQYF
J gene: TRBJ2-5; clone size: NA; D gene: NA; V gene: TRBV16; CDR3 DNA: TGTGCCAGCAGCCTAAATTGGCAAGAGACCCAGTACTTC; CDR3 protein: CASSLNWQETQYF
J gene: TRBJ2-7; clone size: NA; D gene: TRBD2; V gene: TRBV18; CDR3 DNA: TGTGCCAGCTCACCAACGGTCGGGGAGGGAGAGCAGTACTTC; CDR3 protein: CASSPTVGEGEQYF
J gene: TRBJ1-2; clone size: NA; D gene: NA; V gene: TRBV25-1; CDR3 DNA: TGTGCCAGCAGTGATTATGGGGCCTACACCTTC; CDR3 protein: CASSDYGAYTF
J gene: TRBJ1-6; clone size: NA; D gene: TRBD1; V gene: TRBV9; CDR3 DNA: TGTGCCAGCAACAGTCGGACAGGGAAGTCACCCCTCCACTTT; CDR3 protein: CASNSRTGKSPLHF